This paragraph reports one T cell receptor beta chain. Its antigen remains unidentified. Nothing much larger sits one base from this clone, and base qualities are not available. The CDR3 has 12 amino acids, counting the end cysteine and phenylalanine. CDR3 DNA only is kept here, 36 bases in frame from base 1. Relative to germline, V is 4 bases shorter and J is 2 bases shorter, with 8 bases between their ends. CDR1 and CDR2, per the germline V gene, are SQVTM and ANQGSEA. This sample stems from a study of CD8 T cells in ankylosing spondylitis (dated by TCRdb to 2016 to 2017). Study-level background: To find TCR variants linked to disease, the study profiled T cell receptor beta repertoires in ankylosing spondylitis patients and healthy donors. In total, the full study cohort was made up of roughly 100 healthy donors and 25 to 30 ankylosing spondylitis patients. Samples of peripheral blood were taken, and for ankylosing spondylitis patients, synovial fluid was collected as well.

What the study reported, not specific to this receptor: Blood from ankylosing spondylitis patients appeared to be characterized by a TCR beta motif made up of under ten highly homologous amino acid variants. Some TCR beta motif variants had previously been reported in synovial fluid and blood of reactive arthritis patients, which suggested common disease-initiation mechanisms. Significant enrichment of the disease-linked clones was reported in matched synovial fluid samples from ankylosing spondylitis patients. The disease-linked clones showed a CD8+ phenotype and occurred at relatively low frequencies in peripheral blood.

The listed sequencing device is Illumina HiSeq 2500. Quantitative 5'-RACE with molecular barcodes was used to prepare TCR beta libraries. Per the source publication's procedure: To identify disease-linked TCR variants, a new computational method was used, one built on a probabilistic model of VDJ rearrangement. Using fastp trimming at Q25 and MiXCR clonotype assembly, TCRdb reanalyzed the public sequencing data and kept in-frame beta chains. Every distinct CDR3 protein forms one entry, paired with its most common genes and DNA. TCRdb's processing, not the authors' own work, is the source of the V and J calls. The sample data list 250,000 to 300,000 distinct CDR3 sequences, and around 18% of these were observed just once. The ten largest clonotypes hold roughly 8.3% of the sample.

The sample was blood, either unsorted or a sorted T cell fraction (not recorded which). The chain joins TRBV29-1 to TRBJ2-5; no D gene call is confident. The sequence came from a male donor with ankylosing spondylitis or in good health (not recorded which). DNA sequence: TGCAGCGTTGTGTCCACTCAAGAGACCCAGTACTTC. Translated, it reads CSVVSTQETQYF.